Below, 7 T cell receptor beta chains from the same sample are listed, as sequenced in a study of T cell responses to AZD1222 COVID-19 vaccine. Sequenced by immunoSEQ multiplex PCR; TCRdb stores in-frame clones only, minus some. The data contain about 130,000 clones, approximately 85% of them seen just once; the ten biggest clones take up 7.5% to 8%. The specimen comprised peripheral blood, sampled on day 0 of AZD1222 vaccination. The origin of the receptors is an adult in good health.

The V and J genes are TRBV11-3 and TRBJ2-7, with TRBD2 as a possible D gene (6 bases). The V end lost 3 bases, the J end lost 0 bases, and 6 bases lay between the germline ends. Germline V lookup: CDR1 SGHNT, CDR2 YENEEA. The CDR3 is 13 amino acids. This CDR3 reads CASSLTSSYEQYF. The CDR3 bases are TGTGCCAGCAGCTTGACTAGCTCCTACGAGCAGTACTTC.

The chain has TRBV3-1 (or the pseudogene TRBV3-2) and TRBJ2-7; TRBD1 aligns across 8 bases. Germline V CDR1 and CDR2: LGHDT, YNNKEL (reference sequence). CDR3 size: 13 residues. Germline trimming cut 4 bases from V and 3 bases from J; bases unmatched to any gene: 2. CDR3 nucleotides: TGTGCCAGCAGCCGGGACAGGTACTACGAGCAGTACTTC. Translating it yields CASSRDRYYEQYF.

This sequence joins TRBV29-1 and TRBJ2-3; 12 bases align to TRBD2. The CDR3 spans 14 residues. J was trimmed by 2 bases and V by 5 bases; bases with no gene match: 2. Germline V CDR1 and CDR2: SQVTM, ANQGSEA. Here the CDR3 reads CSVTSGGNTDTQYF. The CDR3 region has the DNA TGCAGCGTTACTAGCGGGGGGAACACAGATACGCAGTATTTT.

This chain connects TRBV6-5 to TRBJ2-2; 9 bases fit TRBD2. There are 15 residues in the CDR3. From germline, CDR1 is MNHEY and CDR2 SVGAGI. Unmatched junction bases numbered 16, after V lost 11 bases and J lost 9 bases. The CDR3 nucleotides are TGTGCCGTAGGCGGGAGGGCCACCGGGGCCCGGGAGCTGTTTTTT. Protein product: CAVGGRATGARELFF.

This chain joins TRBV15 and TRBJ2-1; 9 nucleotides agree with TRBD1. Trimming at V came to 2 bases and at J to 10 bases, leaving 6 bases not matched to a gene. CDR3 size: 14 residues. Germline V gene lookup returns CDR1 LNHNV and CDR2 YYDKDF (reference sequence). The CDR3 region has the DNA TGTGCCACCAGCAGAACCTCCGACAGGGGGGAGCAGTTCTTC. Translated, it gives CATSRTSDRGEQFF.

Comments on this clone: Sequence at one end of the junction differs from germline and may be a read error. This chain joins TRBV29-1 and TRBJ2-7; 8 bases map to TRBD2. From germline, CDR1 is SQVTM and CDR2 ANQGSEA. The CDR3 sequence is 11 residues long. DNA for the CDR3: TGCAGCGCTCAGCAAGCGGGAGAACAGCACTTC. Residues: CSAQQAGEQHF.

The chain links TRBV5-1 to TRBJ2-3; TRBD2 aligns across 13 bases. Germline CDR1 is SGHRS and CDR2 is YFSETQ. Trimming cost V 4 bases and J 2 bases; bases outside gene matches: 7. The CDR3 totals 17 residues. This chain's CDR3 is CASSSWGTSGNTDTQYF. For the CDR3, the DNA is TGCGCCAGCAGCAGTTGGGGGACTAGCGGGAACACAGATACGCAGTATTTT.